The entry below gives a single TCR beta chain sequence along with its context. This CDR3 has 16 residues. V gave up 4 bases and J gave up 6 bases, with 19 bases separating them. Germline V CDR1 and CDR2: KGHDR, SFDVKD. TCRdb's copy holds only in-frame clones and misses some; the assay was immunoSEQ multiplex PCR. The sample has approximately 170,000 clones; 82% are singletons. The record originates from a study of blood T cell repertoires in COVID-19. Overall study: Researchers got acute and convalescent COVID-19 samples from the United States, Italy and Spain.

Source material: peripheral blood. This TCR derives from a woman aged 80 or over with active or convalescent COVID-19. The rearrangement uses TRBV24-1 and TRBJ2-3, with D uncertain. Here the CDR3 DNA reads TGTGCCACCAGTGACCCCGGGTCCTACAATCCCGATACGCAGTATTTT. Translated, it gives CATSDPGSYNPDTQYF.